These 28 T cell receptor beta chains were all obtained from the same sample, sequenced in a study of Ad26.COV2.S vaccination and SARS-CoV-2 variants. Documented treatment: over 15 received Ad26.COV2.S at low or high dose, single or two shots; 5 received placebo; per-sample allocation not given. Following the first vaccine or placebo injection, samples were taken on day 63. Using immunoSEQ multiplex PCR, the repertoire was profiled, and TCRdb retains in-frame clones only, with some absent. This table has 350,000 to 400,000 clones, 75% to 90% appearing once. Sequencing used peripheral blood, obtained in a trial of Ad26.COV2.S vaccine versus placebo. Receptors originate from a person between 18 and 59 years old who received the Ad26.COV2.S COVID-19 vaccine or a placebo.

This clone was recorded once. This sequence joins TRBV5-1 and TRBJ1-2; D possibly corresponds to TRBD1 (5 bases). CDR1 SGHRS and CDR2 YFSETQ come from the germline V gene. The CDR3 has 14 amino acids. V was cut by 0 bases and J by 2 bases, with 8 bases left in between. As DNA, the CDR3 is TGCGCCAGCAGCTTGGCCGACAGAAACTATGGCTACACCTTC. Translation: CASSLADRNYGYTF. Full variable domain (rest looked up from reference TRBV5-1 and TRBJ1-2): KAGVTQTPRYLIKTRGQQVTLSCSPISGHRSVSWYQQTPGQGLQFLFEYFSETQRNKGNFPGRFSGRQFSNSRSEMNVSTLELGDSALYLCASSLADRNYGYTFGSGTRLTVV.

The V gene is TRBV19, the J gene TRBJ2-2; D remains unclear. The CDR3 has 13 amino acids. The germline V and J ends were trimmed by 6 bases and 0 bases, with 5 bases remaining between them. Looked up from germline, CDR1 is LNHDA and CDR2 is SQIVND (reference sequence). CDR3 residues: CASRAPNTGELFF. For the CDR3, the DNA is TGTGCCAGTAGGGCCCCGAACACCGGGGAGCTGTTTTTT.

CDR3 residues: CASSYNSGRASYEQYF. The DNA of the CDR3 is TGTGCCAGTTCCTATAACAGCGGGAGGGCCTCGTACGAGCAGTACTTC. The chain is built from TRBV19 and TRBJ2-7; 10 bases are shared with TRBD2. The junction had 14 bases not matched to a gene; V was cut back by 8 bases and J by 4 bases. This CDR3 region has 16 residues. Per germline, CDR1 LNHDA and CDR2 SQIVND (reference sequence).

This rearrangement joins TRBV7-8 to TRBJ1-2; tentative D call: TRBD1 (5 bases). Germline V gene lookup returns CDR1 SGHVS and CDR2 FQNEAQ. V was trimmed by 4 bases and J by 0 bases, leaving 12 bases between them. The CDR3 has 15 amino acids. CDR3 protein: CASSYPGTSNYGYTF. The CDR3 DNA is TGTGCCAGCAGCTACCCAGGGACTTCTAACTATGGCTACACCTTC.

The chain uses TRBV7-8 and TRBJ1-4; 10 bases fit TRBD1. CDR3 size: 14 residues. Germline V gives CDR1 SGHVS, CDR2 FQNEAQ. J lost 8 bases, V lost 4 bases, and 4 bases had no gene match. DNA of the CDR3: TGTGCCAGCAGCTCAGGACAGGGGGGCGAAAAACTGTTTTTT. It translates to CASSSGQGGEKLFF.

This clone was picked up a small number of times. The chain combines TRBV7-2 with TRBJ2-7, with 8 bases aligning to TRBD1. The CDR3 sequence is 15 residues long. Germline CDR1 reads SGHTA; CDR2 reads FQGNSA. Trimming removed 1 base from V and 2 bases from J; junction bases left unmatched: 4. The DNA for the CDR3 is TGTGCCAGCAGCTTAGTATTACAGGGGGCCTACGAGCAGTACTTC. Translation gives CASSLVLQGAYEQYF.

This chain uses TRBV15 with TRBJ2-1, with 11 bases identical to TRBD2. This CDR3 spans 13 amino acids. Germline assignment: CDR1 LNHNV and CDR2 YYDKDF (reference sequence). V dropped 7 bases and J dropped 15; count of bases not matched to a gene: 11. CDR3 in amino acids: CATNELAGEYAFF. CDR3 coding DNA: TGTGCCACCAATGAACTAGCGGGAGAGTATGCGTTCTTC. Full variable domain (missing parts from reference TRBV15 and TRBJ2-1): DAMVIQNPRYQVTQFGKPVTLSCSQTLNHNVMYWYQQKSSQAPKLLFHYYDKDFNNEADTPDNFQSRRPNTSFCFLDIRSPGLGDTAMYLCATNELAGEYAFFGPGTRLTVL.

The rearrangement joins TRBV29-1 to TRBJ2-5, with a weak D call TRBD2 (6 bases). Trimming cost V 7 bases and J 1 base, with 19 bases left between them. There are 15 residues in the CDR3. Germline loops: CDR1 SQVTM, CDR2 ANQGSEA. The CDR3 spells CSAAPLAQLQETQYF. The CDR3 DNA is TGCAGCGCCGCGCCTCTAGCGCAACTCCAAGAGACCCAGTACTTC.

DNA for the CDR3: TGTGCCAGCAGCCATCCGGGGGGGAGCACAGATACGCAGTATTTT. It is translated as CASSHPGGSTDTQYF. The chain joins TRBV3-1 (or the pseudogene TRBV3-2) to TRBJ2-3; 8 nucleotides line up with TRBD2. The germline CDR1 and CDR2 sequences are LGHDT and YNNKEL (reference sequence). Trimming at V came to 3 bases and at J to 0 bases, leaving 2 bases not matched to a gene. This CDR3 contains 15 residues.

The rearrangement uses TRBV27 and TRBJ2-7; D may be TRBD1 or TRBD2 (6 bases each). Deletions cut 2 bases from V and 6 bases from J, with 17 bases between. CDR1 MNHEY and CDR2 SMNVEV come from the germline V gene (reference sequence). The CDR3 contains 15 residues. CDR3 DNA: TGTGCCAGCAGTTTAGGGGTAGGGGGGCTGTTCGAGCAGTACTTC. It yields the protein CASSLGVGGLFEQYF.

The gene calls are TRBV4-1 and TRBJ2-3; 12 bases fit TRBD2. V lost 6 bases, J lost 5 bases, and 3 bases stayed unmatched. Germline assignment: CDR1 MGHRA and CDR2 YSYEKL. CDR3 length equals 14 residues. The CDR3 loop reads CASSETSGRDTQYF. Written as DNA, the CDR3 is TGCGCCAGCAGTGAGACTAGCGGGAGAGATACGCAGTATTTT.

V is TRBV19 and J is TRBJ2-2; a weak D match, TRBD2 (6 bases). Germline V gene lookup returns CDR1 LNHDA and CDR2 SQIVND (reference sequence). The CDR3 totals 14 residues. V was cut by 11 bases and J by 0 bases, with 13 bases left in between. The CDR3 DNA reads TGTGCCTCCCTTCGCGGGACGAACACCGGGGAGCTGTTTTTT. Amino acid sequence: CASLRGTNTGELFF. Combining the CDR3 with reference TRBV19 and TRBJ2-2 gives the whole variable domain DGGITQSPKYLFRKEGQNVTLSCEQNLNHDAMYWYRQDPGQGLRLIYYSQIVNDFQKGDIAEGYSVSREKKESFPLTVTSAQKNPTAFYLCASLRGTNTGELFFGEGSRLTVL.

This clone has a count of ten or more. This rearrangement joins TRBV11-2 to TRBJ2-3; D uncertain. V gave up 6 bases and J gave up 1 base, with 11 bases separating them. CDR1 and CDR2 (germline): SGHAT, FQNNGV. The CDR3 covers 14 residues. The CDR3 DNA sequence: TGTGCCAGCAGGCAGTTATCGGGCACAGATACGCAGTATTTT. It yields the protein CASRQLSGTDTQYF.

The V call is TRBV30, the J call TRBJ1-2; TRBD1 agrees at 8 bases. This CDR3 contains 13 residues. Germline lookup yields CDR1 GTSNPN and CDR2 SVGIG (reference sequence). Germline trimming cut 0 bases from V and 11 bases from J; bases unmatched to any gene: 8. CDR3 region: CAWSVLGQGAYTF. DNA of the CDR3: TGTGCCTGGAGTGTACTGGGCCAGGGGGCATACACCTTC.

The chain is built from TRBV5-8 and TRBJ1-5; 9 bases agree with TRBD1. V was pared by 3 bases and J by 0 bases, with 7 bases of the junction left unmatched. This CDR3 region has 17 residues. Germline CDR1 reads SGHTS; CDR2 reads YDEGEE. This CDR3 reads CASSSGTGPYSNQPQHF. CDR3 coding DNA: TGTGCCAGCAGCTCAGGGACAGGGCCATATAGCAATCAGCCCCAGCATTTT.

The chain combines TRBV6-4 with TRBJ2-1; 9 bases are shared with TRBD2. The germline gives CDR1 MRHNA, CDR2 SNTAGT. CDR3 size: 15 residues. V shed 3 bases, J shed 2 bases, and the junction held 2 bases outside the gene matches. CDR3 bases: TGTGCCAGCAGTGAGCTAGCGGGAACCTACAATGAGCAGTTCTTC. It encodes CASSELAGTYNEQFF.

J is TRBJ2-1 and V is TRBV30; no definite D call. V shed 4 bases and J shed 12 bases, with 31 bases lying between them. The CDR3 is made up of 17 amino acids. Looked up from germline, CDR1 is GTSNPN and CDR2 is SVGIG (reference sequence). CDR3 in DNA: TGTGCCTGGAACCGTTACTTGTTGGGCAGTTTAGAATCAGGGCAGTTCTTC. Protein sequence: CAWNRYLLGSLESGQFF.

This sequence joins TRBV6-1 and TRBJ1-4; 7 bases are a match to TRBD1. This CDR3 is 17 amino acids long. Germline-derived CDR1 and CDR2 are MNHNS and SASEGT. Trimming cost V 1 base and J 8 bases; bases outside gene matches: 13. CDR3 DNA: TGTGCCAGCAGTGAAGGGGGGTTCAGGGGGTACTTGGAAAAACTGTTTTTT. Translated, it gives CASSEGGFRGYLEKLFF.

The chain carries TRBV7-3 and TRBJ1-5, with D uncertain. The CDR3 consists of 17 residues. With 3 bases removed from V and 0 bases from J, the gap between germline ends came to 15 bases. Germline loops: CDR1 SGHTA, CDR2 FQGTGA. CDR3 region: CASSFGMWEDSNQPQHF. The CDR3 DNA reads as TGTGCCAGCAGCTTCGGTATGTGGGAGGATAGCAATCAGCCCCAGCATTTT.

The gene calls are TRBV19 and TRBJ1-5; D might be TRBD1 (5 bases). Germline lookup yields CDR1 LNHDA and CDR2 SQIVND (reference sequence). The CDR3 is made up of 15 amino acids. Trimming shortened V by 9 bases and J by 5 bases, and 20 bases separated the two germline ends. CDR3 sequence reads: CASPSLRQGYQPQHF. CDR3 nucleotide sequence: TGTGCCAGCCCCTCGCTCCGCCAGGGCTATCAGCCCCAGCATTTT. The full variable domain, in which reference TRBV19 and TRBJ1-5 provide the parts outside the CDR3, is DGGITQSPKYLFRKEGQNVTLSCEQNLNHDAMYWYRQDPGQGLRLIYYSQIVNDFQKGDIAEGYSVSREKKESFPLTVTSAQKNPTAFYLCASPSLRQGYQPQHFGDGTRLSIL.

The V call is TRBV28, the J call TRBJ2-1; D is unclear. This CDR3 is 16 amino acids long. V was shortened by 4 bases and J by 7 bases, with 20 bases between the two germline ends. Germline CDR1 and CDR2: MDHEN and SYDVKM. The DNA of the CDR3 is TGTGCCAGCAGTTCCGTCGGAGCCCGAAACCAAAATGAGCAGTTCTTC. Translated, it gives CASSSVGARNQNEQFF.

CDR3 sequence: CASSLNSVNEQFF. The CDR3 region has the DNA TGTGCCAGCAGCTTAAATTCGGTCAATGAGCAGTTCTTC. The chain recombines TRBV7-3 with TRBJ2-1; no firm D call. CDR1 is SGHTA and CDR2 is FQGTGA in the germline V gene. The CDR3 is 13 amino acids. V lost 1 base and J lost 6, with 7 bases in between.

This clone occurred once. The chain employs TRBV7-9 and TRBJ2-1; the D gene is possibly TRBD2 (6 bases). Trimming removed 1 base from V and 10 bases from J, with 11 bases in between. CDR1 is SEHNR, CDR2 FQNEAQ, per germline (reference sequence). The CDR3 extends over 13 amino acids. The DNA for the CDR3 is TGTGCCAGCAGCTTAGACAGGAGGGTCGAGCAGTTCTTC. Protein: CASSLDRRVEQFF.

This clone was seen a handful of times. This rearrangement joins TRBV18 to TRBJ1-2; 8 positions agree with TRBD1. The V gene's germline CDR1 is KGHSH and CDR2 LQKENI. The length of the CDR3 is 13 residues. Trimming at V came to 5 bases and at J to 3 bases, leaving 2 bases not matched to a gene. The chain's CDR3 is CASSVDRDYGYTF. The CDR3 nucleotides read TGTGCCAGCTCAGTGGACAGGGACTATGGCTACACCTTC.

This clone was observed a single time. The chain carries TRBV27 and TRBJ2-1; 8 bases match TRBD2. In germline, CDR1 is MNHEY, CDR2 SMNVEV (reference sequence). The CDR3 loop spans 13 amino acids. With V trimmed by 3 bases and J by 9 bases, 4 bases remained unmatched. The CDR3 DNA sequence: TGTGCCAGCAGTTTTGAAACTAGCGGTGAGCAGTTCTTC. It specifies CASSFETSGEQFF.

V and J are TRBV12-3 or TRBV12-4 and TRBJ1-1, with unresolved D. This CDR3 is 11 amino acids long. The V end lost 1 base, the J end lost 11 bases, and 8 bases lay between the germline ends. The CDR3 loop reads CASSLGSSAFF. In DNA, the CDR3 is TGTGCCAGCAGTTTAGGGAGCAGTGCTTTCTTT.

The chain joins TRBV10-3 to TRBJ1-2; D uncertain. Looked up from germline, CDR1 is ENHRY and CDR2 is SYGVKD. V was shortened by 0 bases and J by 7 bases, with 15 bases between the two germline ends. This CDR3 has 15 amino acids. The chain's CDR3 is CAISESTDSYRGYTF. In nucleotides, the CDR3 is TGTGCCATCAGTGAGTCGACGGATTCTTATCGTGGCTACACCTTC.

The rearrangement uses TRBV11-2 and TRBJ1-3; D is unresolved. V shed 5 bases and J shed 1 base, with 6 bases lying between them. The CDR3 is made up of 13 amino acids. Germline V CDR1 and CDR2: SGHAT, FQNNGV. The CDR3 DNA sequence: TGTGCCAGCAGCGAGGGATCTGGAAACACCATATATTTT. Its protein is CASSEGSGNTIYF.